These 30 T cell receptor beta chains came from one sample sequenced in a study of control samples from healthy donors and cancer patients (dated by TCRdb to between 2020 and 2021). Library construction relied on the immunoSEQ multiplex PCR assay. The table comes from immuneACCESS by way of TCRdb, which keeps in-frame sequences with V and J called. Part of the clones is missing from these tables; in studies checked, under half for an unresolved V gene and the rest for unknown reasons. Recorded for this sample are around 86,000 clones; approximately 90% of them occurred a single time. About 2% of the sample is taken by the ten largest. The sample consisted of PBMCs. The source is a woman aged 55-70 years with head and neck cancer.

J is TRBJ1-1 and V is TRBV20-1, with unresolved D. V was clipped by 0 bases and J by 8 bases, with 7 bases between them. The CDR3 runs 11 residues. Germline values: CDR1 DFQATT, CDR2 SNEGSKA (reference sequence). The CDR3 bases are TGCAGTGCTAGAGATCCGCGGGAAGCTTTCTTT. Translating it yields CSARDPREAFF.

This clone was recorded only once. This chain links TRBV2 with TRBJ2-7; 7 bases align to TRBD2. Germline CDR1 and CDR2: SNHLY and FYNNEI. J was trimmed by 2 bases and V by 1 base; bases with no gene match: 2. This CDR3 has 14 residues. This CDR3 reads CASSEDLAAYEQYF. The DNA for the CDR3 is TGTGCCAGCAGTGAAGATCTAGCGGCCTACGAGCAGTACTTC.

The chain employs TRBV24-1 and TRBJ2-5, with a possible D match to TRBD2 (5 bases). Trimming left V 9 bases short and J 0 bases short, with 19 bases between. CDR1 is KGHDR and CDR2 is SFDVKD in the germline V gene. CDR3 length equals 16 residues. The CDR3 DNA follows: TGTGCCACCTTACTAGGTTCTCTTCAGTACCAAGAGACCCAGTACTTC. Translated, it gives CATLLGSLQYQETQYF.

V is TRBV12-3 or TRBV12-4 and J is TRBJ1-1, with unresolved D. V was shortened by 3 bases and J by 11 bases, with 10 bases between the two germline ends. This CDR3 spans 11 amino acids. This CDR3 reads CASSFGSSAFF. The CDR3 DNA follows: TGTGCCAGCAGTTTTGGCAGTTCCGCTTTCTTT.

The genes are TRBV28 and TRBJ2-2; TRBD1 matches at 7 bases. Germline CDR1 MDHEN, CDR2 SYDVKM. J gave up 7 bases and V 4 bases, and 9 bases lay outside the gene matches. The CDR3 has 15 residues. The CDR3 here is CASSSTGSAVGELFF. CDR3 nucleotide sequence: TGTGCCAGCAGTTCGACAGGGAGCGCGGTCGGGGAGCTGTTTTTT.

V usage is TRBV27 and J usage is TRBJ2-3, with TRBD1 identical over 9 bases. The CDR3 extends over 16 amino acids. Germline loops: CDR1 MNHEY, CDR2 SMNVEV (reference sequence). V gave up 2 bases and J gave up 4 bases; unmatched junction bases: 7. The CDR3 DNA follows: TGTGCCAGCAGTTTAACCCAGACAGGGGGGGCAGATACGCAGTATTTT. Translated, it gives CASSLTQTGGADTQYF.

V gene TRBV14 combines with J gene TRBJ1-2; 8 positions match TRBD1. The germline gives CDR1 SGHDN, CDR2 FVKESK. Trimming took 4 bases from V and 1 from J; bases not matched to a gene: 5. The CDR3 is 15 amino acids. The CDR3 DNA follows: TGTGCCAGCAGCCGTGACAGGGGATATAACTATGGCTACACCTTC. Its translation is CASSRDRGYNYGYTF.

The chain recombines TRBV3-1 (or the pseudogene TRBV3-2) with TRBJ1-6, with 7 nucleotides matching TRBD1. Germline lookup yields CDR1 LGHDT and CDR2 YNNKEL (reference sequence). The V gene end was trimmed by 3 bases and the J gene end by 4 bases; junction bases not matched to a gene: 3. The CDR3 is made up of 15 amino acids. CDR3 amino acids: CASSQGDRYNSPLHF. The DNA of the CDR3 is TGTGCCAGCAGCCAGGGGGACAGATATAATTCACCCCTCCACTTT.

CDR3 coding DNA: TGTGCCAGCAGCTTGGCGGGCCAGTCGGGAGGCGAAAAACTGTTTTTT. This gives the protein CASSLAGQSGGEKLFF. This chain uses TRBV5-8 with TRBJ1-4; D is unclear. Germline CDR1 and CDR2: SGHTS and YDEGEE. The CDR3 covers 16 residues. V lost 0 bases and J lost 8, with 17 bases in between.

The V call is TRBV18, the J call TRBJ2-7; 8 positions agree with TRBD1. The junction had 2 bases not matched to a gene; V was cut back by 3 bases and J by 1 base. The CDR3 has 14 residues. The germline CDR1 and CDR2 sequences are KGHSH and LQKENI. CDR3 sequence reads: CASSPGTGSYEQYF. The CDR3 bases are TGTGCCAGCTCACCCGGGACAGGATCCTACGAGCAGTACTTC. Drawing the rest from reference TRBV18 and TRBJ2-7, the complete variable domain is NAGVMQNPRHLVRRRGQEARLRCSPMKGHSHVYWYRQLPEEGLKFMVYLQKENIIDESGMPKERFSAEFPKEGPSILRIQQVVRGDSAAYFCASSPGTGSYEQYFGPGTRLTVT.

This clone was counted once. The chain links TRBV19 to TRBJ2-1; 10 positions agree with TRBD2. The trim removed 8 bases at V and 3 bases at J, leaving 4 bases unmatched. CDR3 length equals 14 residues. Germline CDR1 is LNHDA and CDR2 is SQIVND (reference sequence). The CDR3 sequence: CASHGTSVYNEQFF. CDR3 in DNA: TGTGCCAGTCACGGGACTAGCGTCTACAATGAGCAGTTCTTC.

The CDR3 region is CASSLVRQPNYGYTF. The DNA for the CDR3 is TGTGCCAGCAGTTTAGTAAGACAACCTAACTATGGCTACACCTTC. This chain links TRBV28 with TRBJ1-2; no clear D gene. Trimming took 2 bases from V and 0 from J, leaving 10 bases between them. In germline, CDR1 is MDHEN, CDR2 SYDVKM. This CDR3 contains 15 residues.

The chain carries TRBV25-1 and TRBJ1-1; 8 nucleotides agree with TRBD1. CDR1 and CDR2 from the germline V gene are MGHDK and SYGVNS. The CDR3 spans 16 residues. V shed 3 bases, J shed 1 base, and the junction held 7 bases outside the gene matches. The CDR3 DNA sequence: TGTGCCAGCAGTGATGCCGGGACAGGACCGAACACTGAAGCTTTCTTT. It codes for CASSDAGTGPNTEAFF.

CDR3 in DNA: TGTGCCAGCAGCCCAGGGGGCGACTATGGCTACACCTTC. Its protein product is CASSPGGDYGYTF. The V call is TRBV6-5, the J call TRBJ1-2; 8 positions match TRBD1. The CDR3 has 13 residues. V trimming: 6 bases; J trimming: 3 bases; junction bases outside the gene matches: 3. CDR1 is MNHEY, CDR2 SVGAGI, per germline.

The chain joins TRBV6-5 to TRBJ2-3; unclear D gene. The germline gives CDR1 MNHEY, CDR2 SVGAGI. Trimming stripped 7 bases from V and 2 bases from J, with 16 bases between. The CDR3 is 15 amino acids. CDR3 sequence: CASTNVVGHTDTQYF. The DNA of the CDR3 is TGTGCCAGCACGAACGTCGTGGGTCACACAGATACGCAGTATTTT.

The J gene is TRBJ2-5, the V gene TRBV18, with a tentative D call TRBD1 (5 bases). V lost 5 bases to trimming and J lost 2 bases, with 12 bases between them. Per the germline V gene, CDR1 is KGHSH and CDR2 is LQKENI. The CDR3 is 14 residues long. Here the CDR3 reads CASSGRQGQETQYF. The CDR3 coding sequence is TGTGCCAGCTCAGGACGTCAGGGTCAAGAGACCCAGTACTTC.

This chain uses TRBV2 with TRBJ2-5; unclear D gene. The germline V gene has CDR1 SNHLY and CDR2 FYNNEI. The V end was cut by 6 bases, the J end by 1 base, with 12 bases between. The CDR3 is 14 residues long. CDR3 protein: CASRSAWGQETQYF. Here the CDR3 DNA reads TGTGCCAGCAGATCGGCGTGGGGCCAAGAGACCCAGTACTTC.

This chain connects TRBV4-3 to TRBJ1-6; possibly TRBD1 for D (5 bases). Between the trimmed V and J ends, which lost 0 bases and 9 bases, there was a span of 15 bases. The CDR3 has 16 residues. Germline-derived CDR1 and CDR2 are LGHNA and YSLEER. As DNA, the CDR3 is TGCGCCAGCAGCCAAGACTTTTACGGGGCACGTTCACCCCTCCACTTT. This gives the protein CASSQDFYGARSPLHF.

This clone is a singleton in its sample. J is TRBJ1-1 and V is TRBV3-1 (or the pseudogene TRBV3-2); TRBD1 is a possible D gene (5 bases). With 4 bases removed from V and 1 base from J, the gap between germline ends came to 13 bases. From germline, CDR1 is LGHDT and CDR2 YNNKEL (reference sequence). This CDR3 contains 15 residues. For the CDR3, the DNA is TGTGCCAGCAGCCCAAGGGCCAGGGAGAACACTGAAGCTTTCTTT. Its protein is CASSPRARENTEAFF.

The J gene is TRBJ2-1, the V gene TRBV2; the D gene is possibly TRBD2 (5 bases). This CDR3 contains 14 residues. Per the germline V gene, CDR1 is SNHLY and CDR2 is FYNNEI. V lost 7 bases and J lost 4, with 14 bases in between. The CDR3 nucleotides read TGTGCCAGCATCTTCTTACGAGGGTACAATGAGCAGTTCTTC. Amino acids: CASIFLRGYNEQFF.

This clone was seen just once. The chain has TRBV7-9 and TRBJ2-2; TRBD2 matches at 7 bases. CDR3 length: 16 amino acids. The germline CDR1 and CDR2 sequences are SEHNR and FQNEAQ (reference sequence). J lost 5 bases, V lost 1 base, and 7 bases had no gene match. The CDR3 region has the DNA TGTGCCAGCAGCTTAGGGGCTAGCGGAGCAACCGGGGAGCTGTTTTTT. It is translated as CASSLGASGATGELFF.

The chain uses TRBV5-1 and TRBJ2-5; either TRBD1 or TRBD2 may supply D (5 bases each). Per germline, CDR1 SGHRS and CDR2 YFSETQ. The CDR3 consists of 15 residues. The germline V and J ends were trimmed by 3 bases and 1 base, with 13 bases remaining between them. The CDR3, as DNA: TGCGCCAGCAGCTGGGGGACCCGCGGCCAAGAGACCCAGTACTTC. Translating gives CASSWGTRGQETQYF.

The V call is TRBV4-2, the J call TRBJ1-3; possibly TRBD1 for D (5 bases). Germline CDR1 LGHNA, CDR2 YNFKEQ. This CDR3 has 17 amino acids. Trimming took 1 base from V and 0 from J, leaving 13 bases between them. The CDR3 reads CASSQGTDTVSGNTIYF. As DNA, the CDR3 is TGTGCCAGCAGCCAAGGAACGGACACGGTCTCTGGAAACACCATATATTTT.

The chain joins TRBV27 to TRBJ2-2; D ambiguous. The CDR3 is made up of 13 amino acids. Germline assignment: CDR1 MNHEY and CDR2 SMNVEV (reference sequence). The V end lost 3 bases, the J end lost 7 bases, and 9 bases lay between the germline ends. The DNA for the CDR3 is TGTGCCAGCAGTTTGATTACCGGCGGGGAGCTGTTTTTT. Protein product: CASSLITGGELFF.

The chain joins TRBV28 to TRBJ1-2; maybe TRBD1 (5 bases). This CDR3 region has 15 residues. V lost 6 bases and J 2 bases, leaving 16 bases between the germline ends. Germline loops: CDR1 MDHEN, CDR2 SYDVKM. The CDR3 region is CASSEDSLGNYGYTF. The CDR3 coding sequence is TGTGCCAGCAGCGAAGACAGTCTCGGGAACTATGGCTACACCTTC.

This clone appeared a single time. This chain joins TRBV7-9 and TRBJ2-5, with 8 bases identical to TRBD2. Germline-derived CDR1 and CDR2 are SEHNR and FQNEAQ (reference sequence). The CDR3 extends over 15 amino acids. Unmatched junction bases numbered 8, after V lost 5 bases and J lost 3 bases. The CDR3 region is CASSPGGQAEETQYF. The CDR3 nucleotides are TGTGCCAGCAGCCCGGGGGGGCAGGCTGAAGAGACCCAGTACTTC.

The J gene is TRBJ1-2, the V gene TRBV4-1; tentatively, D is TRBD1 (6 bases). The ends were cut back, 5 bases at V and 4 bases at J, with 14 bases in the middle. Germline V CDR1 and CDR2: MGHRA, YSYEKL. The CDR3 sequence is 14 residues long. CDR3 sequence: CASSSQGGGYGYTF. For the CDR3, the DNA is TGCGCCAGCAGCTCACAGGGTGGGGGCTATGGCTACACCTTC.

The V and J genes are TRBV10-3 and TRBJ2-5; D is unresolved. Deletions cut 0 bases from V and 6 bases from J, with 11 bases between. The CDR3 has 14 amino acids. The germline V gene encodes CDR1 ENHRY and CDR2 SYGVKD. CDR3 amino acids: CAISESWSLKTQYF. CDR3 nucleotide sequence: TGTGCCATCAGTGAGTCGTGGAGTTTGAAGACCCAGTACTTC.

This chain uses TRBV5-1 with TRBJ1-5; no definite D call. Trimming left V 3 bases short and J 8 bases short, with 18 bases between. This CDR3 spans 15 amino acids. Germline V gives CDR1 SGHRS, CDR2 YFSETQ. As DNA, the CDR3 is TGCGCCAGCAGCTGGGCTGGGTCGGACGGAGAGCCCCAGCATTTT. It translates to CASSWAGSDGEPQHF.

The V call is TRBV6-6, the J call TRBJ2-1; 10 bases map to TRBD2. With V trimmed by 6 bases and J by 9 bases, 11 bases remained unmatched. The germline CDR1 and CDR2 sequences are MNHNY and SVGAGI (reference sequence). This CDR3 comprises 15 residues. The CDR3 DNA reads TGTGCCAGCAGCCGTCCTAGCGGGAGTGCCGCTGAGCAGTTCTTC. This translates into CASSRPSGSAAEQFF.